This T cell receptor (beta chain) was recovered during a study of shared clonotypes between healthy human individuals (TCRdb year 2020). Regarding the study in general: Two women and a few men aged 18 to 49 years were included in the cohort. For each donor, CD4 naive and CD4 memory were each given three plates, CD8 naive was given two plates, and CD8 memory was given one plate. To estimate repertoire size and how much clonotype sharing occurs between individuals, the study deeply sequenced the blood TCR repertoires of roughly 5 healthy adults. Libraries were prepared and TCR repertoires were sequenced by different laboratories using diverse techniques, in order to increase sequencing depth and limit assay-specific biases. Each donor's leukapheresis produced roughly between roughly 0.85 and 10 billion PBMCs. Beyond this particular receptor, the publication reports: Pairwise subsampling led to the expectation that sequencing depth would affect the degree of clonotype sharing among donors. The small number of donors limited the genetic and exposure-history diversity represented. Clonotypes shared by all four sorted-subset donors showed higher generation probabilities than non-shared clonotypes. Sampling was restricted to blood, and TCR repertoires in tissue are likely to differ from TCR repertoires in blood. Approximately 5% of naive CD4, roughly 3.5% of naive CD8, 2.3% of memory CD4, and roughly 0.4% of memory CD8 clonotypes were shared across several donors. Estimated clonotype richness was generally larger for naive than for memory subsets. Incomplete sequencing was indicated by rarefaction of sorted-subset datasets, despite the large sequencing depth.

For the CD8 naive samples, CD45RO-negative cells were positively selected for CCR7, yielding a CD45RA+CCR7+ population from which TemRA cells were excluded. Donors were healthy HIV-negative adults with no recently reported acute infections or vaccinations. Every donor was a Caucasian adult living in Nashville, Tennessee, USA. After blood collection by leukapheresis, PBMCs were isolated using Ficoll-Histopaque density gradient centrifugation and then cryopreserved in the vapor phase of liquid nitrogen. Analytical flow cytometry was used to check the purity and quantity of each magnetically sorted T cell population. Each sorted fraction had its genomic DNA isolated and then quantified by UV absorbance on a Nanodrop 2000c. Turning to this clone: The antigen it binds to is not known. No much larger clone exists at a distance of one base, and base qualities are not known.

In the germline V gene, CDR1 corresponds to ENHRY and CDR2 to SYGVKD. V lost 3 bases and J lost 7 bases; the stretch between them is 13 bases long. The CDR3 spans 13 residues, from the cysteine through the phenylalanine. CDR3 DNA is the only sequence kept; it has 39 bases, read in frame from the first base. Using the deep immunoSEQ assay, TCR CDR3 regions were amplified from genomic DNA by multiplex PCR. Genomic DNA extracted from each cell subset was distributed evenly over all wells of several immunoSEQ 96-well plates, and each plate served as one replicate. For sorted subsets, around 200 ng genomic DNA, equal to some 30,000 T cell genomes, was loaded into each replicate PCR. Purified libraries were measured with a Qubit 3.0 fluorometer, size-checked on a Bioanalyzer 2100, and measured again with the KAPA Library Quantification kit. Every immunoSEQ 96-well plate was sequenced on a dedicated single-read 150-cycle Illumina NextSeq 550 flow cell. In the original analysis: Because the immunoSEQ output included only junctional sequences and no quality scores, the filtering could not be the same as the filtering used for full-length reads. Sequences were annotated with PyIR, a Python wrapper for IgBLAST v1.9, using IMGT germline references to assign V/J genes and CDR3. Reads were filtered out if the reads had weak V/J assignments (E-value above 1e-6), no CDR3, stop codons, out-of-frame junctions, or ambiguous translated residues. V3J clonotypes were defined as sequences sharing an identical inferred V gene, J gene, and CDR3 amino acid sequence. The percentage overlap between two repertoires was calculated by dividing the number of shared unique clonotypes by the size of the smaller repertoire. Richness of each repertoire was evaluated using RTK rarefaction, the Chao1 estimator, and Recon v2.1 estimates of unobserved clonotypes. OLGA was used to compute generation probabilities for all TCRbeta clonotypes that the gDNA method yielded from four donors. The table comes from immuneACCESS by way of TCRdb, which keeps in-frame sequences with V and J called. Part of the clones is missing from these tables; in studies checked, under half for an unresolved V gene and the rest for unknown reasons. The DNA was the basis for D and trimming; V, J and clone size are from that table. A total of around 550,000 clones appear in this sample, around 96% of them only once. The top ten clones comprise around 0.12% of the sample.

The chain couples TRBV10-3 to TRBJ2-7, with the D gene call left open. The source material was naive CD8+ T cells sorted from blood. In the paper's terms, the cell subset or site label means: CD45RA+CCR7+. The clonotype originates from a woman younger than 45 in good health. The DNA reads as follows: TGTGCCATCAGTGAAGACCTAAGCTATGAGCAGTACTTC. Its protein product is CAISEDLSYEQYF.